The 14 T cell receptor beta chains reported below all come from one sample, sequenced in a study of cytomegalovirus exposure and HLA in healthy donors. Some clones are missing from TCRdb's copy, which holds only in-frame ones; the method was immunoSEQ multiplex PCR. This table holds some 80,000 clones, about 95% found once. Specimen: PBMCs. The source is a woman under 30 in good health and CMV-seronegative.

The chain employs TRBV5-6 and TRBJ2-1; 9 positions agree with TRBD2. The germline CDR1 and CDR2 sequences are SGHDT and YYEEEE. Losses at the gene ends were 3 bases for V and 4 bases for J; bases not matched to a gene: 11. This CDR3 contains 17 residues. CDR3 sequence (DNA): TGTGCCAGCAGCTCCGAGGGTAGCGGGGGTGATTACAATGAGCAGTTCTTC. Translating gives CASSSEGSGGDYNEQFF.

CDR3 DNA sequence: TGCGCCAGCAGCTTGGGCGGGGACGGGGAGACCCAGTACTTC. Amino acid sequence: CASSLGGDGETQYF. This chain links TRBV5-1 with TRBJ2-5, with TRBD2 as a possible D gene (6 bases). Germline-derived CDR1 and CDR2 are SGHRS and YFSETQ. CDR3 length equals 14 residues. Trimming stripped 0 bases from V and 5 bases from J, with 11 bases between.

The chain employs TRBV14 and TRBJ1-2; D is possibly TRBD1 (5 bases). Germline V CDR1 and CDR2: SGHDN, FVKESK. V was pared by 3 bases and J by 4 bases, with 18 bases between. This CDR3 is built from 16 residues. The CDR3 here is CASSHFSGGPFYGYTF. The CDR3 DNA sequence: TGTGCCAGCAGCCATTTCTCGGGGGGTCCCTTCTATGGCTACACCTTC. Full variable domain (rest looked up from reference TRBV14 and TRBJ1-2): EAGVTQFPSHSVIEKGQTVTLRCDPISGHDNLYWYRRVMGKEIKFLLHFVKESKQDESGMPNNRFLAERTGGTYSTLKVQPAELEDSGVYFCASSHFSGGPFYGYTFGSGTRLTVV.

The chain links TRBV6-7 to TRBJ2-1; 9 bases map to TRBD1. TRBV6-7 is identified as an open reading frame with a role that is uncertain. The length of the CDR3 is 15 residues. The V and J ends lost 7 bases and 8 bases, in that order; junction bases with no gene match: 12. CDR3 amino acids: CASTSRDRVVDEQFF. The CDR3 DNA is TGTGCCAGCACCAGCCGGGACAGGGTCGTGGATGAGCAGTTCTTC.

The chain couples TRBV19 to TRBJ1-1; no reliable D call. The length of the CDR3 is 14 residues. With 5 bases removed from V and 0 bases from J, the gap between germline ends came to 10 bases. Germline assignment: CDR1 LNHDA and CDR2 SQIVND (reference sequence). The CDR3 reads CASSLQVMNTEAFF. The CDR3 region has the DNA TGTGCCAGTAGTTTGCAGGTTATGAACACTGAAGCTTTCTTT.

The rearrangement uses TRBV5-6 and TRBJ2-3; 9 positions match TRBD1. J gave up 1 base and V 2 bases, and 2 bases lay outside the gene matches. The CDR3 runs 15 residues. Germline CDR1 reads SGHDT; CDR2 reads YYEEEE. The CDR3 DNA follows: TGTGCCAGCAGCTTTCGGGACAGGGGCACAGATACGCAGTATTTT. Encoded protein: CASSFRDRGTDTQYF.

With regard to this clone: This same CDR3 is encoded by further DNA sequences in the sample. For the CDR3, the DNA is TGCGCCAGCCAAGGACAGGGTAACACCGGGGAGCTGTTTTTT. Amino acids: CASQGQGNTGELFF. The V call is TRBV5-1, the J call TRBJ2-2; TRBD1 matches at 8 bases. The CDR3 consists of 14 residues. Trimming took 7 bases from V and 2 from J; bases not matched to a gene: 4. Germline assignment: CDR1 SGHRS and CDR2 YFSETQ.

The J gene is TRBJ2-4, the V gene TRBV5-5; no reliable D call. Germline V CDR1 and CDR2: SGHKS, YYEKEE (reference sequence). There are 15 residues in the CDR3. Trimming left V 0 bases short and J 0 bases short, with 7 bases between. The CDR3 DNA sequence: TGTGCCAGCAGCTTGGTAGCAACAGCCAAAAACATTCAGTACTTC. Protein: CASSLVATAKNIQYF.

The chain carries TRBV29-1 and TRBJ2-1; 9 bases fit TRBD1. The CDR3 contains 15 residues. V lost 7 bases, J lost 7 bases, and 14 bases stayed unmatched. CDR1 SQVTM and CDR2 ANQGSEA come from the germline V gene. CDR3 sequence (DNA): TGCAGCGCCCGAGGCCGGACAGGGGCAGGGAATGAGCAGTTCTTC. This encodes CSARGRTGAGNEQFF.

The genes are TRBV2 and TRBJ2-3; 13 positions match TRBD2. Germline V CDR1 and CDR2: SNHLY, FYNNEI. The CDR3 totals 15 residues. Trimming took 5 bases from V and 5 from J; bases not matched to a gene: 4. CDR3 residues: CASSLGTSGIDTQYF. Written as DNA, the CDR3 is TGTGCCAGCAGTTTAGGGACTAGCGGGATAGATACGCAGTATTTT.

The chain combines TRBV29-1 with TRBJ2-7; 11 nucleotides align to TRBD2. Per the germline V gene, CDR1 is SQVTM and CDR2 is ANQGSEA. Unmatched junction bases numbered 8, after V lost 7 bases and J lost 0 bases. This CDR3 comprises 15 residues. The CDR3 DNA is TGCAGCGCGTGGACTAGCGGGCACAACTCCTACGAGCAGTACTTC. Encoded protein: CSAWTSGHNSYEQYF.

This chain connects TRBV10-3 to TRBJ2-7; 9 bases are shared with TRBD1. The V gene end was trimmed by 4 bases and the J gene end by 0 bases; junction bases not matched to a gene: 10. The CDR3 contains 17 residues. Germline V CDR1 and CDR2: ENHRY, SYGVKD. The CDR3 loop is CAISGQPGQGSSYEQYF. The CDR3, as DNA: TGTGCCATCAGTGGGCAGCCAGGACAGGGGAGCTCCTACGAGCAGTACTTC.

CDR3 amino acids: CASSKETGGHTEAFF. The CDR3 DNA sequence: TGTGCCAGTAGTAAGGAAACAGGGGGGCACACTGAAGCTTTCTTT. The chain joins TRBV19 to TRBJ1-1; the match to TRBD1 covers 8 bases. Per germline, CDR1 LNHDA and CDR2 SQIVND (reference sequence). The CDR3 sequence is 15 residues long. J gave up 3 bases and V 4 bases, and 7 bases lay outside the gene matches.

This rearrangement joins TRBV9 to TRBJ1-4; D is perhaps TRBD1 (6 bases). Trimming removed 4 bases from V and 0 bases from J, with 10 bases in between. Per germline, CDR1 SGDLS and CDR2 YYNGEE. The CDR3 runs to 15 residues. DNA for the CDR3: TGTGCCAGCAGCCGCACAGGGACAACTAATGAAAAACTGTTTTTT. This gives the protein CASSRTGTTNEKLFF.